Sequencing of this T cell receptor beta chain was carried out in a study of blood T cell repertoires in COVID-19. Enrollment of patients from Seattle took place during active infection, with longitudinal follow-up. In the original workflow: Nucleated cell number was recorded as an estimate derived from reference gene primer amplification. The table came from immunoSEQ multiplex PCR; TCRdb's copy has only in-frame clones and leaves some out. V and J calls and clone size are those listed in that table; D and trimming were worked out from the DNA. The repertoire includes 150,000 to 200,000 clones, 60% to 85% of them detected once, and 8.1% sits in the top ten. The origin of this receptor is an older woman with COVID-19, enrolled during active disease. The sequenced material came from peripheral blood.

DNA of the CDR3: TGCGCCAGCAGCTCTGGGACAGGCACAGATACGCAGTATTTT. It encodes CASSSGTGTDTQYF. The rearrangement links TRBV5-1 to TRBJ2-3; 7 bases line up with TRBD1. Looked up from germline, CDR1 is SGHRS and CDR2 is YFSETQ. The trim removed 3 bases at V and 1 base at J, leaving 2 bases unmatched. This CDR3 has 14 residues.